This T cell receptor (beta chain) was retrieved from a study of OX40 agonist ivuxolimab in advanced cancers. Study context: The study reported partial responses in three patients: one hepatocellular carcinoma, two cutaneous melanoma.

Looked up from germline, CDR1 is LNHDA and CDR2 is SQIVND (reference sequence). This CDR3 is built from 16 residues. V lost 0 bases to trimming and J lost 3 bases, with 12 bases between them. This clone was seen a few times. The table came from immunoSEQ multiplex PCR; TCRdb's copy has only in-frame clones and leaves some out. The data contain under 25,000 clones, 60% to 80% of them singletons. The receptor was isolated from an adult with an advanced solid tumor such as melanoma, head and neck, liver or kidney cancer. The V call is TRBV19, the J call TRBJ1-5; weak D call: TRBD1 (5 bases). Sequencing was performed on CD4+ or CD8+ T cells sorted from blood, taken in a trial of the OX40 agonist ivuxolimab. For the CDR3, the DNA is TGTGCCAGTAGTATAGAGGCGGGGCAGGCCAATCAGCCCCAGCATTTT. Translation: CASSIEAGQANQPQHF.